The clone carrying this TCR beta chain has just a few counts. TCRdb reprocessed the 5' RACE reads with MiXCR, giving one entry per CDR3 protein. The sample includes roughly 99,000 distinct CDR3 sequences, approximately 15% of them seen just once. This specimen comes from a study of T-cell memory formation after mild COVID-19. CDR3 length equals 17 residues. Germline values: CDR1 LGHNA, CDR2 YSLEER. V trimming: 0 bases; J trimming: 3 bases; junction bases outside the gene matches: 7. The sequenced sample consisted of PBMCs or a T cell subset sorted from them (not recorded which). The TCR originated in a man between 18 and 29 years old who had mild COVID-19 (a few samples of this study predate the infection). Cell type and time point are not known. The gene calls are TRBV4-3 and TRBJ2-3, with TRBD2 matching 9 bases. The CDR3 DNA sequence: TGCGCCAGCAGCCAAGATCAAGGGACTAGCATTACAGATACGCAGTATTTT. It is translated as CASSQDQGTSITDTQYF.